A selection of T cell receptor beta chains follows, all from one sample in a study of T cell responses to AZD1222 COVID-19 vaccine. Some clones are missing from TCRdb's copy, which holds only in-frame ones; the method was immunoSEQ multiplex PCR. The table includes 85,000 to 130,000 clones, less than 95% detected once. The material sequenced was peripheral blood, taken 28 days after the second AZD1222 dose. Every receptor here comes from an adult who received the AZD1222 COVID-19 vaccine. Both conserved end residues are part of each CDR3. The order of the fields is V gene, J gene, D gene, clone size, CDR3 DNA, CDR3 protein. The D gene is left open where the match is weak. The size entry is marked missing in some rows and otherwise reads once, few, many or a size class.

>TRBV5-1|TRBJ2-1|TRBD2|.
TGCGCCAGCAGCTTGGGGACTAGCGGGGGGGCCGATGAGCAGTTCTTC
CASSLGTSGGADEQFF
>TRBV18|TRBJ2-7|.|.
TGTGCCAGCCGGTCCGCGGCGAGCTCCTACGAGCAGTACTTC
CASRSAASSYEQYF
>TRBV7-2|TRBJ2-7|.|.
TGTGCCAGCAGCACGGCTGGGGCGGCGTACGAGCAGTACTTC
CASSTAGAAYEQYF
>TRBV9|TRBJ1-1|TRBD1|.
TGTGCCAGCAGCGGACAGGGAGGTAACACTGAAGCTTTCTTT
CASSGQGGNTEAFF
>TRBV7-6|TRBJ1-1|.|few
TGTGCCAGCAGCCTTGGGGTGGGAAATGAAGCTTTCTTT
CASSLGVGNEAFF
>TRBV11-2|TRBJ2-7|TRBD2|.
TGTGCCAGCCGATACGGGGGGGACTACGAGCAGTACTTC
CASRYGGDYEQYF
>TRBV19|TRBJ1-2|.|.
TGTGCCAGTAGTATAGATCCCCCCGCAGGCAGGGATGGCTACACCTTC
CASSIDPPAGRDGYTF
>TRBV4-3|TRBJ1-2|TRBD1|.
TGCGCCAGCAGCCAAGGGCCCGGGACAGGGAACTATGGCTACACCTTC
CASSQGPGTGNYGYTF
>TRBV12-3/TRBV12-4|TRBJ1-5|.|.
TGTGCCAGCGTTAGGGGGTTGGGTCAGCCCCAGCATTTT
CASVRGLGQPQHF
>TRBV30|TRBJ2-3|TRBD2|.
TGTGCCTCCCAGCGGGGGATCTCCACAGATACGCAGTATTTT
CASQRGISTDTQYF
>TRBV13|TRBJ1-6|.|.
TGTGCCAGCAGCCCCTCGCCAAGAGATAATTCACCCCTCCACTTT
CASSPSPRDNSPLHF
>TRBV5-1|TRBJ1-1|.|.
TGCGCCAGCAGACCGGGAGGGGTGAACACTGAAGCTTTCTTT
CASRPGGVNTEAFF
>TRBV2|TRBJ1-1|.|.
TGTGCCAGCAGTGAAGTTGGCGCGAACACTGAAGCTTTCTTT
CASSEVGANTEAFF
>TRBV5-1|TRBJ1-6|.|few
TGCGCCAGCAGCTTGGATCAGGGTTCGGCACCCCTCCACTTT
CASSLDQGSAPLHF
>TRBV6-5|TRBJ2-1|.|.
TGTGCCAGCGGAAGGGACGGCGGCCAGTTCTTC
CASGRDGGQFF
>TRBV6-5|TRBJ1-1|.|.
TGTGCCAGCAGTTACTCTTGGATCCAATTTAGTACTGAAGCTTTCTTT
CASSYSWIQFSTEAFF
>TRBV3-1/TRBV3-2|TRBJ1-1|.|.
TGTGCCAGCACCAAAGGGGGGGTTTGGACTGAAGCTTTCTTT
CASTKGGVWTEAFF
>TRBV18|TRBJ1-6|.|.
TGTGCCAGCTCACCACCGCAACACAGTTCACCCCTCCACTTT
CASSPPQHSSPLHF
>TRBV7-2|TRBJ2-1|TRBD2|.
TGTGCCAGCAGCCCGACTAGCGGGGGCCGCTCCTACAATGAGCAGTTCTTC
CASSPTSGGRSYNEQFF
>TRBV24-1|TRBJ1-1|.|.
TGTGCCACCAGTGATGCCGCAGCCGGGACCAACGGAGAAGCTTTCTTT
CATSDAAAGTNGEAFF
>TRBV6-5|TRBJ1-5|TRBD1|few
TGTGCCAGCAGTTCGGGACAGGGGCATCAGCCCCAGCATTTT
CASSSGQGHQPQHF
>TRBV18|TRBJ1-1|.|.
TGTGCCAGCTCACCAGGGTTACTCACTGAAGCTTTCTTT
CASSPGLLTEAFF
>TRBV7-2|TRBJ2-1|.|.
TGTGCCAGCAGTGACAGGACGGGTAGAGGTGAGCAGTTCTTC
CASSDRTGRGEQFF
>TRBV2|TRBJ1-4|TRBD1|.
TGTGCCAGCAGTGGACAGGGTTTGACTAATGAAAAACTGTTTTTT
CASSGQGLTNEKLFF
>TRBV7-2|TRBJ1-1|.|.
TGTGCCAGCAGCACGGGGGGGGGTCCGAACACTGAAGCTTTCTTT
CASSTGGGPNTEAFF
>TRBV9|TRBJ1-5|.|.
TGTGCCAGCAGCCACGCGGGGGGCGGACAGCCCCAGCATTTT
CASSHAGGGQPQHF
>TRBV2|TRBJ2-3|.|.
TGTGCCAGCAGTAGGCAGGGCCCCACAGATACGCAGTATTTT
CASSRQGPTDTQYF
>TRBV7-8|TRBJ1-6|TRBD1|.
TGTGCCAGCAGCTTTAAGACAGGGTTTTCACCCCTCCACTTT
CASSFKTGFSPLHF
>TRBV9|TRBJ1-2|.|.
TGTGCCAGCAGCACCGGGACGGTATATGGCTACACCTTC
CASSTGTVYGYTF
>TRBV15|TRBJ1-5|.|.
TGTGCCACCAGCAGAGATGGATGGGAGGGGAATCAGCCCCAGCATTTT
CATSRDGWEGNQPQHF
>TRBV7-2|TRBJ2-1|TRBD1|.
TGTGCCAGCAGCTCGGGGACAGGCTATTACAATGAGCAGTTCTTC
CASSSGTGYYNEQFF
>TRBV6-4|TRBJ2-5|TRBD2|.
TGTGCCAGCAGTGTCTCGCGGGGGGAGACCCAGTACTTC
CASSVSRGETQYF
>TRBV10-3|TRBJ1-3|.|.
TGTGCCATCAGCGGCGGCATCGGAAACACCATATATTTT
CAISGGIGNTIYF
>TRBV3-1/TRBV3-2|TRBJ2-3|.|.
TGTGCCAGCAGCCCATCTGTGGGGCGGGGCACAGATACGCAGTATTTT
CASSPSVGRGTDTQYF
>TRBV7-6|TRBJ2-7|TRBD2|.
TGTGCCAGCAGCTCCGGGACTAGCGGGGGGAAGACCTACGAGCAGTACTTC
CASSSGTSGGKTYEQYF